This TCR beta chain was sequenced for a study of human T cells and chemical hapten exposure (dated by TCRdb to 2020 to 2022). With regard to the full study: The libraries were sequenced as a pool, and the TCR yield per sample differed mostly because of small variations in library volumes within the pool. The study tracked peripheral blood TCR repertoire changes in vivo during primary and secondary sensitization to the hapten diphenylcyclopropenone (DPC) in alopecia patients. Each blood RNA sample was used to sequence both TCR alpha and TCR beta chains. Beyond this particular receptor, the publication reports: DPC sensitization did not change the number of TCRs with a frequency above 1 in 1000, and there was no evidence of changes in global repertoire structure. Repeated subsampling changed both the strength of the expansion versus patch-test correlation and the threshold at which the correlation became significant.

Library generation was performed with RACE. The instrument was a NextSeq 500. During library preparation, unique molecular identifiers were attached to individual cDNA molecules so that TCRs could be counted in a quantitative, reproducible way. The authors' analysis ran thus. Samples had a median of roughly 99,000 TCRs, with a range from about 23,224 to 750,000. The Decombinator software suite was used to annotate V, J and CDR3 in the TCR reads. Every sample was subsampled to the same number of TCRs (28,000) for the PS versus PT1 abundance plots. Expanded TCRs were defined as absent before sensitization and observed at least eight times at the 2-week time point. TCRdb itself trimmed the public reads at Q25 with fastp, ran MiXCR and retained productive beta chains. Identical CDR3 proteins give one entry, which carries the most common genes and DNA. Clone size and V and J calls follow TCRdb, not the original study. The sample table shows approximately 79,000 distinct CDR3 sequences, and under 10% are seen once. Less than 2% of the sample rests with the top ten.

Notes on this clonotype: Its target antigen remains unknown. Per-nucleotide qualities are absent, and no much larger clonotype sits a single base away.

CDR1 and CDR2 were assigned from the germline V gene as MNHEY and SVGEGT. The CDR3 has 14 amino acids, counting the end cysteine and phenylalanine. Just CDR3 DNA is preserved here, 42 bases in frame from base 1. Germline trimming: 2 bases from V, 0 bases from J; junction bases outside gene matches: 0. The time point label of this sample denotes: healthy volunteer bleed at 6 weeks. Unfractionated whole blood was collected in Tempus Blood RNA tubes, and total RNA was extracted from that blood. Four or five healthy volunteers acted as controls for TCR sequencing and had blood drawn at day 0, 2 weeks and 6 weeks.

What was sequenced was whole blood. The sequence was obtained from a male donor in good health. Some clones in this sample may be carry-over from other donors' samples. The rearrangement combines TRBV6-2 or TRBV6-3 with TRBJ2-7, with 8 bases matching TRBD2. The nucleotide sequence reads as follows: TGTGCCAGCAGTTACGGGACTAGCTCCTACGAGCAGTACTTC. Its coded protein is CASSYGTSSYEQYF.